This T cell receptor (beta chain) derives from a study of blood T cell repertoires in COVID-19. Study at large: Samples of COVID-19 (acute and convalescent) were obtained from the United States, Italy and Spain. PBMCs, B-cell-depleted T cells, or T cells provided the cDNA or gDNA that made up the material.

In the original workflow: Cell counts per sample came from amplifying reference gene primers. Libraries were prepared by immunoSEQ multiplex PCR; TCRdb keeps only in-frame clonotypes and omits some of them. V, J and clone size derive from that table, while D and trimming were established from the DNA sequence. The data contain 150,000 or so clones, under 95% of them singletons. The specimen sequenced was peripheral blood. This TCR came from a man aged 55 to 70 with active or convalescent COVID-19.

The CDR3 bases are TGTGCCAGCAGTTTAGGAGGTAGCGGGGGGCAAACATCTCTCGGAGAGACCCAGTACTTC. The encoded protein is CASSLGGSGGQTSLGETQYF. V usage is TRBV28 and J usage is TRBJ2-5, with 10 bases lining up with TRBD2. J gave up 4 bases and V 2 bases, and 19 bases lay outside the gene matches. This CDR3 is 20 amino acids long. In germline, CDR1 is MDHEN, CDR2 SYDVKM.